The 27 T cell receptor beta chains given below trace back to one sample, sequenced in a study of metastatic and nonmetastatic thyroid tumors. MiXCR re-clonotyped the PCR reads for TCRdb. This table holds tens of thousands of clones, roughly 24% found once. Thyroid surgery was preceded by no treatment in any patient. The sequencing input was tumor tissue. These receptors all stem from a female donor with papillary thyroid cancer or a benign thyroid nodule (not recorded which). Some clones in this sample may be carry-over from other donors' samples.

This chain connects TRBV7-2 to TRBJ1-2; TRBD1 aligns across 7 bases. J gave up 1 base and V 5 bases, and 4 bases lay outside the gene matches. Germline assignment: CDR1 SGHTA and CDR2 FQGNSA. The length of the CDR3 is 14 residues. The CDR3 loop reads CASSRDRDNYGYTF. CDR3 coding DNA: TGTGCCAGCAGCCGGGACAGAGATAACTATGGCTACACCTTC.

CDR3 protein: CASSPSTLPGEELGYEQYF. The CDR3 region has the DNA TGTGCCAGCAGCCCCTCTACGTTGCCAGGGGAGGAGCTAGGCTACGAGCAGTACTTC. The chain has TRBV6-8 and TRBJ2-7, with D perhaps TRBD1 or TRBD2 (6 bases each). Germline V gene sequence: CDR1 MNHGY, CDR2 SAAAGT. There are 19 residues in the CDR3. The V gene lost 6 bases and the J gene lost 3 bases, with 30 bases spanning the gap.

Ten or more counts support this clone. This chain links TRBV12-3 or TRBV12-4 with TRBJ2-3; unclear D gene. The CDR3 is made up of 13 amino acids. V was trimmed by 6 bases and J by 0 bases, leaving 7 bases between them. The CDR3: CASSARSTDTQYF. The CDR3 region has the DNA TGTGCCAGCAGCGCCAGAAGCACAGATACGCAGTATTTT.

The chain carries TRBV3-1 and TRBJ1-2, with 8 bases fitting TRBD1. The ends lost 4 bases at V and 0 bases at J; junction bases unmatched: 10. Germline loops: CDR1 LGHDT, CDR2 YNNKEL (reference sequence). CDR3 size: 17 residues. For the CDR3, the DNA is TGTGCCAGCAGCCTGGGACAGGCCGGAGAGGCTAACTATGGCTACACCTTC. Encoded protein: CASSLGQAGEANYGYTF.

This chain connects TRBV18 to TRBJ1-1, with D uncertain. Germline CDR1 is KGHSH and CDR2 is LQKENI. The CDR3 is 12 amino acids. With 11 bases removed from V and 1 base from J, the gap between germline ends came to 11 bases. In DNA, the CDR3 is TGTGCCGCGCGGACTCCGAACACTGAAGCTTTCTTT. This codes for CAARTPNTEAFF.

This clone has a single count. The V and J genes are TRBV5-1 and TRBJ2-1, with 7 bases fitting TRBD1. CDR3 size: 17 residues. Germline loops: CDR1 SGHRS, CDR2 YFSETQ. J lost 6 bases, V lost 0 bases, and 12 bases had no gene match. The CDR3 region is CASSLEDWQGVSNEQFF. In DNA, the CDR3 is TGCGCCAGCAGCTTGGAAGATTGGCAGGGGGTTTCCAATGAGCAGTTCTTC.

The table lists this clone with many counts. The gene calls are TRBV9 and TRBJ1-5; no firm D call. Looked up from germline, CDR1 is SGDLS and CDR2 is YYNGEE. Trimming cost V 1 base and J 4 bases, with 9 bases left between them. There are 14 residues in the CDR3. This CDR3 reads CASSVTGGNQPQHF. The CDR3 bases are TGTGCCAGCAGCGTAACGGGTGGAAATCAGCCCCAGCATTTT.

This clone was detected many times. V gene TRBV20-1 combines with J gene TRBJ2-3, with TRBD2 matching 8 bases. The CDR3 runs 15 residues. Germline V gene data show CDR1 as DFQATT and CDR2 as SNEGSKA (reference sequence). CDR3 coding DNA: TGCAGCTCCGCCGGTCTAGCGGGTTCGGCAGATACGCAGTATTTT. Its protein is CSSAGLAGSADTQYF.

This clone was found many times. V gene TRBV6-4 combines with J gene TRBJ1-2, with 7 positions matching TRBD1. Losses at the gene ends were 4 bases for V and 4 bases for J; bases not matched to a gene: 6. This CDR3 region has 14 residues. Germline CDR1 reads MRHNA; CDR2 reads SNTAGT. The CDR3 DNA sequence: TGTGCCAGCAGTGCAGAGACAGGGAGCTATGGCTACACCTTC. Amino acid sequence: CASSAETGSYGYTF.

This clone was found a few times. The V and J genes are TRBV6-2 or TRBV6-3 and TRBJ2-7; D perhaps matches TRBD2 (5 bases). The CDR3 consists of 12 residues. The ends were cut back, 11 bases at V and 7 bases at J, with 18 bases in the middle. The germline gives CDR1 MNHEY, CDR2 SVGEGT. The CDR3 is CAVSPGLEEQYF. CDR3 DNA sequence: TGTGCCGTCAGCCCTGGACTGGAGGAGCAGTACTTC.

The CDR3 DNA is TGTGCCAGCAGCTTATCTTTCCCAAAGAACACTGAAGCTTTCTTT. It codes for CASSLSFPKNTEAFF. This rearrangement joins TRBV7-2 to TRBJ1-1; unclear D gene. This CDR3 contains 15 residues. Trimming pared 2 bases from V and 1 base from J, leaving 11 bases between. Germline lookup yields CDR1 SGHTA and CDR2 FQGNSA.

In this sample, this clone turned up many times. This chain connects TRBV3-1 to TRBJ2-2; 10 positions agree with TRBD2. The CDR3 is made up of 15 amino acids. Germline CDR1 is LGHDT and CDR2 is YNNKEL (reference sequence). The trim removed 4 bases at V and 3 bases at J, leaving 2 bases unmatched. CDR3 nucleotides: TGTGCCAGCAGCCCCCTAGCGGGAGACACCGGGGAGCTGTTTTTT. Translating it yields CASSPLAGDTGELFF.

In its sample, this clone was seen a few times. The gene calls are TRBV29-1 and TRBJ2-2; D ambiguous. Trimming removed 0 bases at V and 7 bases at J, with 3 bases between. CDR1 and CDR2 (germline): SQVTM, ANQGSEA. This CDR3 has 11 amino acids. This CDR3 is CSVEEGGELFF. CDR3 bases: TGCAGCGTTGAAGAAGGCGGGGAGCTGTTTTTT.

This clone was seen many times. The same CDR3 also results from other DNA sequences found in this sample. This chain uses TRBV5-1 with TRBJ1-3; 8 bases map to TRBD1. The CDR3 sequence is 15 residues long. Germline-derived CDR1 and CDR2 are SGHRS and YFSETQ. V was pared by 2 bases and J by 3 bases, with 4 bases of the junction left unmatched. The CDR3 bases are TGCGCCAGCAGCTTATTTGGACAGGGTGGAAACACCATATATTTT. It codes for CASSLFGQGGNTIYF. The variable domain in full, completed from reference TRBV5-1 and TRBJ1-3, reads KAGVTQTPRYLIKTRGQQVTLSCSPISGHRSVSWYQQTPGQGLQFLFEYFSETQRNKGNFPGRFSGRQFSNSRSEMNVSTLELGDSALYLCASSLFGQGGNTIYFGEGSWLTVV.

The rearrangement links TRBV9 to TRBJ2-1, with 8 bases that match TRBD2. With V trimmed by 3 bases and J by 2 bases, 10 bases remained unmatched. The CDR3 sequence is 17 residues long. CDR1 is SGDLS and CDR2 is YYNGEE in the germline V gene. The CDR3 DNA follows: TGTGCCAGCAGCGCAAAGCTTGGACTAGCTGCCTACAATGAGCAGTTCTTC. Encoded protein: CASSAKLGLAAYNEQFF.

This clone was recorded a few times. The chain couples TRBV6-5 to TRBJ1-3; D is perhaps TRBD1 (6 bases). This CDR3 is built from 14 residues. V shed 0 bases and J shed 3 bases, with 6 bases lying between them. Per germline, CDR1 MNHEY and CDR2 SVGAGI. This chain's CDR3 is CASSYSGHGNTIYF. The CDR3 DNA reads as TGTGCCAGCAGTTACTCGGGACATGGAAACACCATATATTTT.

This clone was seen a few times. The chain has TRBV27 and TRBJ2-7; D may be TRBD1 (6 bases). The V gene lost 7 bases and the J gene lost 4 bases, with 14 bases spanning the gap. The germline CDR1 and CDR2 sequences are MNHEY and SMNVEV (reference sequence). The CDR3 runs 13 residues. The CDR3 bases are TGTGCCAGCATTGCGACAGGTAATTACGAGCAGTACTTC. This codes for CASIATGNYEQYF.

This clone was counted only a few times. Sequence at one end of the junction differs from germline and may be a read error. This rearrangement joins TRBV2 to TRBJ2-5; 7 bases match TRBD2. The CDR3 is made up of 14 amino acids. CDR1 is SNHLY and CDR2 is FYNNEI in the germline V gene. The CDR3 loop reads CASIEGQRGETQYF. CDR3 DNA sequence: TGTGCCAGCATTGAAGGGCAGCGGGGTGAGACCCAGTACTTC.

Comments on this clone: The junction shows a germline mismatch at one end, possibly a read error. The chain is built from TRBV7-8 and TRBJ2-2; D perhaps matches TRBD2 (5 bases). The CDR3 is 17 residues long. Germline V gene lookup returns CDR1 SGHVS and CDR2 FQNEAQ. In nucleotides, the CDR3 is TGTGTCAGCAGCTTAAGTGGGAGTGGCGGGTACACCGGGGAGCTGTTTTTT. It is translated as CVSSLSGSGGYTGELFF.

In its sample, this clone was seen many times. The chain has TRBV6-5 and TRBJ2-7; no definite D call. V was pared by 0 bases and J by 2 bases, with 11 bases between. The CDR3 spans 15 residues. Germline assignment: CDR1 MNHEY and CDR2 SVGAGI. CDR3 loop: CASSYSRPGTYEQYF. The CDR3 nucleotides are TGTGCCAGCAGTTACTCGAGGCCCGGAACCTACGAGCAGTACTTC.

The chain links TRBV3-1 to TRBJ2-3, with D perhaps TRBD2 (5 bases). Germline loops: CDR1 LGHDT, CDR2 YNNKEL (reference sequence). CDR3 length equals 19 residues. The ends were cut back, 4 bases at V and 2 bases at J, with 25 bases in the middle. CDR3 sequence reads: CASSPAWPAVFPNTDTQYF. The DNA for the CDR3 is TGTGCCAGCAGCCCAGCCTGGCCAGCGGTTTTCCCGAACACAGATACGCAGTATTTT.

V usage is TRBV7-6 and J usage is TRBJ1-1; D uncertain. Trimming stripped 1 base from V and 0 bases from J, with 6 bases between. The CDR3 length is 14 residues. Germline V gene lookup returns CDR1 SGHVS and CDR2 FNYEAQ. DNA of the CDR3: TGTGCCAGCAGCTTAGGTGAAATGAACACTGAAGCTTTCTTT. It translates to CASSLGEMNTEAFF.

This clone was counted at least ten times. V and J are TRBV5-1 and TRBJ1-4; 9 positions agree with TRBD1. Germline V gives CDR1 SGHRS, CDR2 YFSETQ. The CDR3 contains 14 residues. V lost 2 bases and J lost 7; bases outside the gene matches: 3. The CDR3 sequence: CASSLGDRAEKLFF. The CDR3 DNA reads TGCGCCAGCAGCTTAGGGGACAGGGCTGAAAAACTGTTTTTT.

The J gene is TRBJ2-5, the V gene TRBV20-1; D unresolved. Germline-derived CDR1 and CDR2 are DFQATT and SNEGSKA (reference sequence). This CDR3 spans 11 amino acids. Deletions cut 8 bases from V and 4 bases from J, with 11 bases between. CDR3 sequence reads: CSSPRRETQYF. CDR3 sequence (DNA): TGCAGTTCCCCCCGTCGAGAGACCCAGTACTTC.

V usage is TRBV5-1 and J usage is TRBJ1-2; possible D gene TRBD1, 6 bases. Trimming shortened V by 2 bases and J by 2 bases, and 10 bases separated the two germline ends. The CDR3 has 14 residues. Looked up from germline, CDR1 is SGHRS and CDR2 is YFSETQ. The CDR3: CASSFTGHNYGYTF. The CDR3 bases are TGCGCCAGCAGCTTTACGGGACACAACTATGGCTACACCTTC.

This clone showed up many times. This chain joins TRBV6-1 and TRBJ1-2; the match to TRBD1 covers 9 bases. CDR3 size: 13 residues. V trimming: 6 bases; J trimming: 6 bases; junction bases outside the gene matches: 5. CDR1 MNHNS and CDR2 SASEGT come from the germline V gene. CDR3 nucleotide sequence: TGTGCCAGCAGAAGGGGGACAGGGCATGGCTACACCTTC. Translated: CASRRGTGHGYTF.

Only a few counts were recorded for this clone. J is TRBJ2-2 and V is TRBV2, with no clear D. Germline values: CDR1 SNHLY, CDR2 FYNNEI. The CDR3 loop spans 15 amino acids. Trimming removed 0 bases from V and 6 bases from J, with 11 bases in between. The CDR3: CASSEAAFSSGELFF. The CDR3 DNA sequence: TGTGCCAGCAGTGAAGCCGCGTTTAGTTCCGGGGAGCTGTTTTTT.